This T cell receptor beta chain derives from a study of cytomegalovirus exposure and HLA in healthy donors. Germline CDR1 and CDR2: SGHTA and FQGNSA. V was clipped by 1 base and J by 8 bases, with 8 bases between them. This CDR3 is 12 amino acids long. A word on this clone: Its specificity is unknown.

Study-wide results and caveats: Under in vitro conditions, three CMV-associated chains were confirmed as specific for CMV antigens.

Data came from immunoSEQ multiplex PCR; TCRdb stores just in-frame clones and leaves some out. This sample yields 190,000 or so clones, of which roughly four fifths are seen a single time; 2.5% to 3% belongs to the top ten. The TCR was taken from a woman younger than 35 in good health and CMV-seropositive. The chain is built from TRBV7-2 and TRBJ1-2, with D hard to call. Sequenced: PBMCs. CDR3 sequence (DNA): TGTGCCAGCAGCTTAGAATCTAGCGGCTACACCTTC. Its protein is CASSLESSGYTF.